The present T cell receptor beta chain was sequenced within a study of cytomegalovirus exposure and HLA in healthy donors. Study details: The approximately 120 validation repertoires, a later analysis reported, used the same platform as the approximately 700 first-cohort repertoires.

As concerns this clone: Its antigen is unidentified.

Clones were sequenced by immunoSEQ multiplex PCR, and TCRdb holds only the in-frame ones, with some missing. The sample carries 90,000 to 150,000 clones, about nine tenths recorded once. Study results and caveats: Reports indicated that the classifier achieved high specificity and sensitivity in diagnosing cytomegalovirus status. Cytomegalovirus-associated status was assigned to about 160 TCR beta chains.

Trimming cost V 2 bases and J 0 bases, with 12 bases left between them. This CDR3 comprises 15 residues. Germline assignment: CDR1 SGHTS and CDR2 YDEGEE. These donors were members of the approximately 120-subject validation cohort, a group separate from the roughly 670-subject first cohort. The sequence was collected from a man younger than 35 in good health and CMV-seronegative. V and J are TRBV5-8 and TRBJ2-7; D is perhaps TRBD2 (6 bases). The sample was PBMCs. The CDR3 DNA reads TGTGCCAGCAGCTTTAGGAGGGAAGTCTCCTACGAGCAGTACTTC. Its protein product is CASSFRREVSYEQYF. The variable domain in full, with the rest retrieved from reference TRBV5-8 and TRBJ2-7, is EAGVTQSPTHLIKTRGQQATLRCSPISGHTSVYWYQQALGLGLQFLLWYDEGEERNRGNFPPRFSGRQFPNYSSELNVNALELEDSALYLCASSFRREVSYEQYFGPGTRLTVT.